This TCR beta chain was captured in a study of CD8 T cells in ankylosing spondylitis. Study observations and caveats: Prior work had noted some motif variants in reactive arthritis blood and synovial fluid. It was reported that disease-linked clones were significantly enriched in matched ankylosing spondylitis synovial fluid. A TCR beta motif of several highly homologous variants seemed to mark ankylosing spondylitis blood.

A word on this clonotype: Antigen specificity is unknown.

Using its own MiXCR run on the 5' RACE reads, TCRdb lists one record per CDR3 protein. The repertoire holds about 360,000 distinct CDR3 sequences, with around 20% as singletons. In germline, CDR1 is LGHDT, CDR2 YNNKEL (reference sequence). The CDR3 spans 15 residues. The trim removed 4 bases at V and 5 bases at J, leaving 8 bases unmatched. The specimen sequenced was blood, either unsorted or a sorted T cell fraction (not recorded which). This clonotype originated in a male donor with ankylosing spondylitis or in good health (not recorded which). The chain carries TRBV3-1 and TRBJ2-3; 8 nucleotides match TRBD1. As DNA, the CDR3 is TGTGCCAGCAGCCCTCGACAGGGGTGGCGAGATACGCAGTATTTT. This encodes CASSPRQGWRDTQYF.